This is a list of T cell receptor beta chains from one sample in a study of beta chain features in type 1 diabetes. The data were produced by immunoSEQ multiplex PCR, yet TCRdb's version contains in-frame clones alone and is incomplete. The sample has 300,000 or so clones, under 8.5% seen once; the top ten hold around 0.45%. Input material: central memory CD4+ T cells from blood. The receptors originated from a woman between 18 and 30 years old in good health. The CDR3 runs from the conserved cysteine through the conserved F or W. A D gene is named only where the DNA matches it firmly. Rows may omit the clone size; those that give it use once, few, many or a size class.

J gene,clone size,V gene,D gene,CDR3 protein,CDR3 DNA
TRBJ2-7,few,TRBV11-2,TRBD2,CASSLVWLADTYEQYF,TGTGCCAGCAGCTTAGTCTGGCTAGCGGACACCTACGAGCAGTACTTC
TRBJ2-2,NA,TRBV25-1,TRBD1,CASGTGVLTGELFF,TGTGCCAGCGGCACAGGGGTCCTCACCGGGGAGCTGTTTTTT
TRBJ2-2,few,TRBV7-9,TRBD1,CASSGSRTGEDTGELFF,TGTGCCAGCAGCGGCAGTAGGACAGGGGAGGACACCGGGGAGCTGTTTTTT
TRBJ2-1,few,TRBV18,TRBD2,CASSWTSGDNEQFF,TGTGCCAGCTCGTGGACTAGCGGAGACAATGAGCAGTTCTTC
TRBJ2-1,NA,TRBV7-9,NA,CASSLGSSGFYNEQFF,TGTGCCAGCAGCTTAGGTAGTTCAGGATTTTACAATGAGCAGTTCTTC
TRBJ2-1,few,TRBV4-1,TRBD2,CASSQSLSGRSGGNEQFF,TGCGCCAGCAGCCAGTCACTCTCCGGGCGGTCGGGGGGGAATGAGCAGTTCTTC
TRBJ2-2,many,TRBV5-4,TRBD2,CASSLEPAGSTGELFF,TGTGCCAGCAGCTTGGAACCAGCGGGGTCCACCGGGGAGCTGTTTTTT
TRBJ2-7,NA,TRBV2,TRBD2,CASSGSSGTYEQYF,TGTGCCAGCAGTGGTAGTAGCGGGACCTACGAGCAGTACTTC
TRBJ1-1,many,TRBV11-1,TRBD1,CASSIRRDSEAFF,TGTGCCAGCAGCATTAGGAGGGACAGCGAAGCTTTCTTT
TRBJ2-5,NA,TRBV19,NA,CASSPSQGIQETQYF,TGTGCCAGTAGTCCCTCCCAGGGGATTCAAGAGACCCAGTACTTC
TRBJ2-1,few,TRBV29-1,TRBD2,CSAGTWEGEQFF,TGCAGCGCCGGGACCTGGGAGGGTGAGCAGTTCTTC
TRBJ2-3,NA,TRBV7-2,NA,CASSSPLGSTDTQYF,TGTGCCAGCAGCTCGCCTCTAGGTAGCACAGATACGCAGTATTTT
TRBJ2-5,NA,TRBV9,NA,CASSVGLDRKTQYF,TGTGCCAGCAGCGTAGGCCTAGATAGGAAGACCCAGTACTTC
TRBJ2-5,many,TRBV18,NA,CASSPPFLQETQYF,TGTGCCAGCTCACCACCTTTTCTTCAAGAGACCCAGTACTTC
TRBJ2-1,few,TRBV5-6,NA,CASSLGPEQFF,TGTGCCAGCAGCTTGGGACCTGAGCAGTTCTTC
TRBJ2-2,NA,TRBV4-3,TRBD1,CASSQEIRGGGNTGELFF,TGCGCCAGCAGCCAAGAAATTAGAGGGGGCGGGAACACCGGGGAGCTGTTTTTT
TRBJ2-1,NA,TRBV7-2,NA,CASKPFGLFEQFF,TGTGCCAGCAAACCCTTCGGGTTATTTGAGCAGTTCTTC
TRBJ2-1,few,TRBV5-7,TRBD2,CASRWGREGPNEQFF,TGTGCCAGCCGCTGGGGGAGGGAGGGCCCCAATGAGCAGTTCTTC
TRBJ1-2,many,TRBV7-8,NA,CASSPGGTMRSGYTF,TGTGCCAGCAGCCCCGGAGGGACCATGAGATCGGGCTACACCTTC
TRBJ2-7,NA,TRBV14,NA,CASSQDWAGRDEQYF,TGTGCCAGCAGCCAAGACTGGGCAGGACGTGACGAGCAGTACTTC
TRBJ1-2,NA,TRBV18,TRBD1,CASSPRDRGYDGYTF,TGTGCCAGCTCACCCCGGGACAGGGGTTATGATGGCTACACCTTC
TRBJ2-5,NA,TRBV2,NA,CASKGQSQETQYF,TGTGCCAGCAAAGGACAGAGTCAAGAGACCCAGTACTTC
TRBJ2-7,few,TRBV18,NA,CASSPTGYEQYF,TGTGCCAGCTCACCGACTGGTTACGAGCAGTACTTC
TRBJ1-2,many,TRBV13,TRBD1,CASSFRQGLLRDGYTF,TGTGCCAGCAGCTTTCGACAGGGGTTGTTGCGCGATGGCTACACCTTC
TRBJ2-7,NA,TRBV4-3,TRBD2,CASSQEIGLNGAGGADEQYF,TGCGCCAGCAGCCAAGAGATCGGCTTAAACGGGGCGGGAGGTGCAGACGAGCAGTACTTC
TRBJ1-5,few,TRBV2,NA,CASSDVGGYQPQHF,TGTGCCAGCAGTGATGTGGGGGGATATCAGCCCCAGCATTTT
TRBJ1-2,many,TRBV19,NA,CASSTDPSVSGYTF,TGTGCCAGTTCGACCGACCCCTCCGTGAGTGGCTACACCTTC
TRBJ1-5,NA,TRBV27,TRBD1,CASSSTGDYSNQPQHF,TGTGCCAGCAGTTCGACAGGGGACTATAGCAATCAGCCCCAGCATTTT
TRBJ2-7,NA,TRBV7-9,TRBD1,CAGGRGQSEQYF,TGTGCCGGAGGCAGGGGGCAGTCCGAGCAGTACTTC
TRBJ2-3,few,TRBV7-2,NA,CASSLYRISTDTQYF,TGTGCCAGCAGCCTCTACAGGATTAGCACAGATACGCAGTATTTT
TRBJ1-4,few,TRBV7-9,NA,CASSLAHGGGEKLFF,TGTGCCAGCAGCTTAGCGCATGGGGGCGGTGAAAAACTGTTTTTT
TRBJ2-5,few,TRBV7-8,NA,CASKPVPGQAVVEETQYF,TGTGCCAGCAAGCCGGTCCCGGGGCAGGCGGTGGTTGAGGAGACCCAGTACTTC
TRBJ1-2,NA,TRBV7-8,NA,CASSMSSGTNIGGYTF,TGTGCCAGCAGCATGTCCTCCGGGACAAATATTGGGGGCTACACCTTC
TRBJ2-2,NA,TRBV5-1,NA,CASSLGESTGELFF,TGCGCCAGCAGTCTGGGAGAGAGCACCGGGGAGCTGTTTTTT
TRBJ1-2,NA,TRBV27,TRBD1,CASSLGFTGGYGYTF,TGTGCCAGCAGTTTAGGGTTTACAGGGGGCTATGGCTACACCTTC
TRBJ2-1,NA,TRBV4-2,NA,CASSQDGQGEQFF,TGTGCCAGCAGCCAAGATGGGCAGGGCGAGCAGTTCTTC
TRBJ1-2,NA,TRBV27,TRBD1,CASRSEGTGGYGYTF,TGTGCCAGCAGGTCGGAGGGGACAGGGGGATATGGCTACACCTTC
TRBJ2-1,few,TRBV6-1,TRBD2,CASSERLAGTLSSGLRTKFF,TGTGCCAGCAGTGAAAGACTAGCCGGAACGTTATCATCAGGGTTGCGCACGAAGTTCTTC
TRBJ2-7,NA,TRBV6-6,NA,CASSYSQGMGEQYF,TGTGCCAGCAGTTACTCGCAGGGAATGGGGGAGCAGTACTTC
TRBJ2-2,NA,TRBV10-3,NA,CATRRNTGELFF,TGTGCCACCCGGAGGAACACCGGGGAGCTGTTTTTT
TRBJ2-7,NA,TRBV5-4,TRBD2,CASSHSGINEQYF,TGTGCCAGCAGCCATAGCGGGATTAACGAGCAGTACTTC
TRBJ2-1,few,TRBV4-2,NA,CASSLDRHGQFF,TGTGCCAGCAGCTTAGATAGGCATGGGCAGTTCTTC
TRBJ2-3,few,TRBV28,TRBD2,CASDPYPSGRDTQYF,TGTGCCAGCGACCCCTACCCCAGCGGGAGAGATACGCAGTATTTT
TRBJ2-3,NA,TRBV7-8,NA,CASSLVQGTQYF,TGTGCCAGCAGCTTAGTACAGGGTACGCAGTATTTT
TRBJ2-7,NA,TRBV28,NA,CASRSQGSEQYF,TGTGCCAGCAGATCTCAGGGGAGCGAGCAGTACTTC
TRBJ2-3,few,TRBV25-1,TRBD2,CASSEWLAGGIDTQYF,TGTGCCAGCAGTGAATGGCTAGCGGGGGGGATCGATACGCAGTATTTT
TRBJ1-5,NA,TRBV6-5,NA,CASSVQGDQPQHF,TGTGCCAGCAGTGTCCAGGGCGATCAGCCCCAGCATTTT
TRBJ2-1,few,TRBV19,NA,CASSIAGQFPYNEQFF,TGTGCCAGTAGTATAGCAGGACAGTTCCCCTACAATGAGCAGTTCTTC
TRBJ2-3,few,TRBV7-3,NA,CASSFLNGGTSTDTQYF,TGTGCCAGCAGCTTTCTAAATGGGGGGACTAGCACAGATACGCAGTATTTT
TRBJ2-1,NA,TRBV28,NA,CASSLPQDFNEQFF,TGTGCCAGCAGTTTACCCCAGGACTTCAATGAGCAGTTCTTC
TRBJ2-3,NA,TRBV9,NA,CASSVARATDTQYF,TGTGCCAGCAGCGTAGCTAGGGCCACAGATACGCAGTATTTT
TRBJ2-3,few,TRBV9,TRBD1,CASSVVGQARTDTQYF,TGTGCCAGCAGCGTAGTGGGACAGGCTAGGACAGATACGCAGTATTTT
TRBJ2-1,few,TRBV7-2,TRBD2,CASSLGLASSEQFF,TGTGCCAGCAGCTTGGGACTAGCCTCCAGTGAGCAGTTCTTC
TRBJ2-5,NA,TRBV5-1,TRBD1,CASSLGLTGRETQYF,TGCGCCAGCAGCTTGGGGCTGACAGGGCGTGAGACCCAGTACTTC
TRBJ2-3,many,TRBV2,TRBD2,CASSPGLARNTDTQYF,TGTGCCAGCAGTCCGGGACTAGCGAGAAACACAGATACGCAGTATTTT
TRBJ2-5,NA,TRBV4-3,NA,CASSQEVPTQYGETQYF,TGCGCCAGCAGCCAAGAGGTCCCTACCCAATACGGGGAGACCCAGTACTTC
TRBJ1-1,NA,TRBV5-1,TRBD1,CASSYSGTGNTEAFF,TGCGCCAGCAGCTATTCCGGGACAGGGAACACTGAAGCTTTCTTT
TRBJ2-7,few,TRBV7-8,TRBD1,CASSLASGTGYEQYF,TGTGCCAGCAGCTTAGCCTCCGGGACAGGCTACGAGCAGTACTTC
TRBJ1-4,many,TRBV18,TRBD1,CASSPTLTGNEKLFF,TGTGCCAGCTCACCGACACTGACAGGGAATGAAAAACTGTTTTTT